This passage covers 2 T cell receptor beta chains from one sample sequenced in a study of cytomegalovirus exposure and HLA in healthy donors. Researchers ran the PCR with 60 Vbeta and 13 Jbeta primers. Assay used: immunoSEQ multiplex PCR; TCRdb lists only in-frame clones, some missing. This table holds approximately 30,000 clones, roughly 67% found once. Sequenced input: PBMCs. Receptor source: a man aged 40-55 years in good health and CMV-seropositive.

V gene TRBV5-1 combines with J gene TRBJ2-7; 8 bases match TRBD1. V lost 4 bases, J lost 0 bases, and 6 bases stayed unmatched. Germline V gives CDR1 SGHRS, CDR2 YFSETQ. The CDR3 consists of 15 residues. CDR3 nucleotides: TGCGCCAGCAGCGCGGACAGGGCGAGCTCCTACGAGCAGTACTTC. This encodes CASSADRASSYEQYF.

The chain couples TRBV7-8 to TRBJ2-7; D remains unclear. CDR1 SGHVS and CDR2 FQNEAQ come from the germline V gene. The CDR3 is made up of 12 amino acids. Deletions cut 5 bases from V and 5 bases from J, with 10 bases between. CDR3 in amino acids: CASSQRLDEQYF. CDR3 sequence (DNA): TGTGCCAGCAGCCAACGACTGGACGAGCAGTACTTC. The full variable domain, rest sourced from reference TRBV7-8 and TRBJ2-7, is GAGVSQSPRYKVAKRGQDVALRCDPISGHVSLFWYQQALGQGPEFLTYFQNEAQLDKSGLPSDRFFAERPEGSVSTLKIQRTQQEDSAVYLCASSQRLDEQYFGPGTRLTVT.